This T cell receptor (beta chain) was profiled in a study of T-cell memory formation after mild COVID-19. Study-wide results and limits: Day 15 to 85 contracting clones showed balanced CD4/CD8; later expanders leaned CD4+.

Each CDR3 protein gets one entry after TCRdb re-called the 5' RACE reads with MiXCR. The repertoire holds 6,000 or so distinct CDR3 sequences, with about a fifth as singletons. Germline V lookup: CDR1 LGHNT, CDR2 FRNRAP. V gave up 4 bases and J gave up 2 bases; unmatched junction bases: 2. The CDR3 length is 14 residues. This clonotype was seen at least ten times. Antigen unknown. Specimen: PBMCs or a T cell subset sorted from them (not recorded which). V usage is TRBV12-5 and J usage is TRBJ2-7; 10 bases line up with TRBD1. This clonotype originated in an adult woman who had mild COVID-19 (a few samples of this study predate the infection). Cell type and time point are not known. In DNA form, the CDR3 reads TGTGCTAGTGGTTGGACAGGGGGGACCTACGAGCAGTACTTC. Translated, it gives CASGWTGGTYEQYF.